This is a list of T cell receptor beta chains from one sample in a study of identical twins. Each CDR3 protein gets one entry after TCRdb re-called the 5' RACE reads with MiXCR. The sample has approximately 500,000 distinct CDR3 sequences, around 24% seen once. These same data were also listed under a study on T cells expressing NK-cell markers.

The sample taken for sequencing was CD4+ T cells sorted from blood. These receptor sequences come from a woman between 18 and 29 years old in good health. The CDR3 runs from the conserved cysteine through the conserved F or W. D genes are given only for firm matches. The size of a clone is reported for some rows only, either as once, few or many, or as a class for expanded clones.

-	-	TRBJ2-1	TRBV3-1	TGTGCCTTCAGCTTCTTGAGGCGTTCCCCCCCCGGCACCTACAATGAGCAGTTCTTC	CAFSFLRRSPPGTYNEQFF
few	-	TRBJ2-1	TRBV20-1	TGCAGTGTTCCGGGGGAGATCTACAATGAGCAGTTCTTC	CSVPGEIYNEQFF
few	TRBD1	TRBJ1-3	TRBV6-1	TGTGCCAGCTGCTCAGGGGGCCCTGGAAACACCATATATTTT	CASCSGGPGNTIYF
-	-	TRBJ2-3	TRBV4-1	TGCGCCAGCAGCTCCCAAGGGGGTCAGTATGGAGATACGCAGTATTTT	CASSSQGGQYGDTQYF
-	-	TRBJ2-7	TRBV6-1	TGTGCCAGCAGCCGAGACTTGTTCTACGAGCAGTACTTC	CASSRDLFYEQYF
-	-	TRBJ1-3	TRBV20-1	TGCAGTGCTAGAGCCGGGGCCTCTGGAAACACCATATATTTT	CSARAGASGNTIYF
-	-	TRBJ1-1	TRBV20-1	TGCAGTGCTGGAGACAGAGGCCGGGGCACTGAAGCTTTCTTT	CSAGDRGRGTEAFF
few	-	TRBJ2-5	TRBV6-1	TGTGCCAGCGGACCTACTGGGACGGCAGAGACCCAGTACTTC	CASGPTGTAETQYF
-	TRBD1	TRBJ1-1	TRBV5-1	TGCGCCAGCAGCCGAATAAGGGGGCAAAGGATTGAACACACTGAAGCTTTCTTT	CASSRIRGQRIEHTEAFF
-	TRBD2	TRBJ2-3	TRBV12-3/TRBV12-4	TGTGCCAGCAGTTCCGGACTAGCGGGGGGGATGGATACGCAGTATTTT	CASSSGLAGGMDTQYF
few	TRBD2	TRBJ2-7	TRBV20-1	TGCAGTGCTACCAAGGTCGTTGGGAGGGCCGATACCGAGCAGTACTTC	CSATKVVGRADTEQYF
-	TRBD2	TRBJ2-3	TRBV28	TGTGCCAGCAACCCTCATGGGGCTAGCGGGGGGAGCACAGATACGCAGTATTTT	CASNPHGASGGSTDTQYF
-	TRBD2	TRBJ2-1	TRBV20-1	TGCAGTGCTAGATTAGGTAGCGGGGGTGATGAGCAGTTCTTC	CSARLGSGGDEQFF
many	-	TRBJ2-3	TRBV7-2	TGTGCCAGCTCAAGTGATCCACAGGATACGCAGTATTTT	CASSSDPQDTQYF
few	TRBD2	TRBJ2-7	TRBV20-1	TGCAGTGTGAGATATCGAACTAGCGGGGGGGCGGATCAGTACTTC	CSVRYRTSGGADQYF
-	TRBD1	TRBJ1-5	TRBV2	TGTGCCAGCAGCAACGGACAGGGGGCACAGCCCCAGCATTTT	CASSNGQGAQPQHF
few	-	TRBJ2-1	TRBV10-1	TGCGCCAGCAGTGAGTTGAGGACCCAGCGGCAGTTCTTC	CASSELRTQRQFF
-	TRBD1	TRBJ1-1	TRBV7-2	TGTGCCAGCAGCTTATACAGGGGTGACACTGAAGCTTTCTTT	CASSLYRGDTEAFF
few	-	TRBJ2-1	TRBV24-1	TGTGCCACCAGTGGCACTGAGGGTAGGTCCGAGCAGTTCTTC	CATSGTEGRSEQFF
-	-	TRBJ2-1	TRBV3-1	TGTGCCAGCAGCCAGGCCTGGGGGGATGAGCAGTTCTTC	CASSQAWGDEQFF
-	TRBD1	TRBJ1-2	TRBV29-1	TGCAGCGTCGGGGACAGAAGATACTATGGCTACACCTTC	CSVGDRRYYGYTF
few	-	TRBJ1-1	TRBV28	TGTGCCAGCAGTTTATCTACAGTGGCTTTCTTT	CASSLSTVAFF
many	-	TRBJ2-5	TRBV7-7	TGTGCTAGCAGCTTATTCAACAGGGCTGGGGAGACCCAGTACTTC	CASSLFNRAGETQYF
-	TRBD2	TRBJ2-1	TRBV12-3/TRBV12-4	TGTGCCAGCAGCTACCGACTAGCGGGAGTTAGCAATGAGCAGTTCTTC	CASSYRLAGVSNEQFF
few	-	TRBJ1-1	TRBV20-1	TGCAGTGCTAGAGATTCGGGGTTCGTAGCTTTCTTT	CSARDSGFVAFF
-	-	TRBJ2-7	TRBV15	TGTGCCACCAGCAGAGATAACAGCCCCTACGAGCAGTACTTC	CATSRDNSPYEQYF
many	-	TRBJ2-1	TRBV6-5	TGTGCCAGCAGTTTGGAGACTTCCAGCTCCTACAATGAGCAGTTCTTC	CASSLETSSSYNEQFF
few	-	TRBJ2-7	TRBV11-2	TGTGCCAGCAGCCCGACCGGACAGCCTTACTACGAGCAGTACTTC	CASSPTGQPYYEQYF
-	TRBD2	TRBJ2-5	TRBV20-1	TGCAGTGTCACCTCCCCCACTAGCGGGCAGGAGACCCAGTACTTC	CSVTSPTSGQETQYF
once	-	TRBJ2-1	TRBV20-1	TGCAGTGCTAGTGGCCCCCCGCGGAATGAGCAGTTCTTC	CSASGPPRNEQFF
few	TRBD1	TRBJ2-2	TRBV7-2	TGTGCCAGCAGCTTAGCGACAGGGGGCACCGGGGAGCTGTTTTTT	CASSLATGGTGELFF
few	-	TRBJ2-7	TRBV20-1	TGCAGTGCTAGGCAGGGCGGGGAGCAGTACTTC	CSARQGGEQYF
few	TRBD2	TRBJ2-3	TRBV7-2	TGTGCCAGCAGCCTTAGCGGGGGGGTACGAGATACGCAGTATTTT	CASSLSGGVRDTQYF
few	-	TRBJ1-6	TRBV7-9	TGTGCCAGCAGCACTTATCCCAATTCACCCCTCCACTTT	CASSTYPNSPLHF
-	-	TRBJ2-2	TRBV12-3/TRBV12-4	TGTGCCAGCAGTTTTTTTCCGGACACCGGGGAGCTGTTTTTT	CASSFFPDTGELFF
-	-	TRBJ2-3	TRBV6-2/TRBV6-3	TGTGCCAGCAGTAACCAGGGAATAACGCAGTATTTT	CASSNQGITQYF
-	-	TRBJ2-6	TRBV10-3	TGTGCCATCAGTGATGGGGGCGGAACAGTTAGACGGTCTGGGGCCAACGTCCTGACTTTC	CAISDGGGTVRRSGANVLTF
many	TRBD2	TRBJ2-7	TRBV25-1	TGTGCCAGCCGAAAAAGCGGGACTAGCGTCTACGAGCAGTACTTC	CASRKSGTSVYEQYF
few	-	TRBJ1-2	TRBV20-1	TGCAGTGCCCGAGGCGGTTTCGTTGCCTACACCTTC	CSARGGFVAYTF
few	-	TRBJ2-7	TRBV12-5	TGTGCTAGTGGTTTGCTCGGGACGGAGTCCTACGAGCAGTACTTC	CASGLLGTESYEQYF
-	TRBD2	TRBJ2-2	TRBV20-1	TGCAGTGCTAGATCGACCGGGGGGTTCACCGGGGAGCTGTTTTTT	CSARSTGGFTGELFF
few	TRBD1	TRBJ1-4	TRBV20-1	TGCAGTGCTAACTCAGGGGGAGGTGAAAAACTGTTTTTT	CSANSGGGEKLFF
-	TRBD2	TRBJ2-5	TRBV7-8	TGTGCCAGCACCGCGGCTAGCGGGAGGGGGGAGACCCAGTACTTC	CASTAASGRGETQYF
few	TRBD2	TRBJ2-5	TRBV2	TGTGCCAGCAGTGAAGCCGGGGCGGGAGTGGAGACCCAGTACTTC	CASSEAGAGVETQYF
many	TRBD2	TRBJ2-2	TRBV20-1	TGCAGTGCGAGCCCTTTGCGGGGAGGGGCCGGGGAGCTGTTTTTT	CSASPLRGGAGELFF
-	TRBD1	TRBJ1-5	TRBV7-9	TGTGCCAGCAGCTTGGGGGGACAGAATCAGCCCCAGCATTTT	CASSLGGQNQPQHF
-	-	TRBJ1-3	TRBV2	TGTGCCAGCAGTGTGGGGATCTCTGGAAACACCATATATTTT	CASSVGISGNTIYF
once	TRBD1	TRBJ2-2	TRBV27	TGTGCCAGCAGTATCACAGGGGGCAACACCGGGGAGCTGTTTTTT	CASSITGGNTGELFF
-	TRBD1	TRBJ1-1	TRBV9	TGTGCCAGCAGCGTGACAGGGATCAGGAACACTGAAGCTTTCTTT	CASSVTGIRNTEAFF
few	TRBD2	TRBJ2-7	TRBV5-1	TGCGCCAGCAGCCCGCGGGAGCGGGCTTCCTACGAGCAGTACTTC	CASSPRERASYEQYF
-	-	TRBJ2-3	TRBV20-1	TGCAGTGCTAGAGACGCTGGCTCTAGCACAGATACGCAGTATTTT	CSARDAGSSTDTQYF
-	-	TRBJ2-2	TRBV24-1	TGTGCCACCAGTGACGTAAACACCGGGGAGCTGTTTTTT	CATSDVNTGELFF
-	-	TRBJ1-1	TRBV5-1	TGCGCCAGCAGCCAAACCCGGGCCGTACACACTGAAGCTTTCTTT	CASSQTRAVHTEAFF
-	-	TRBJ2-7	TRBV7-2	TGTGCCAGCAGCTTCGAGGGTCGGGGCGGCCCCGAGCAGTACTTC	CASSFEGRGGPEQYF
few	-	TRBJ2-3	TRBV5-5	TGTGCCAGCAGCTTCCCGACGGAGAGCACAGATACGCAGTATTTT	CASSFPTESTDTQYF
few	-	TRBJ1-1	TRBV3-1	TGTGCCAGCAGCCAAAGTTGGCAGGGCTGGGCTGAAGCTTTCTTT	CASSQSWQGWAEAFF
few	-	TRBJ2-5	TRBV5-1	TGCGCCAGCAGCTTGGGGAGCCAGGCAGAGACCCAGTACTTC	CASSLGSQAETQYF
-	-	TRBJ2-6	TRBV11-1	TGTGCCAGCAGCTTAGCATGGGATCTTCGGACCTCTGGGGCCAACGTCATGACTTTC	CASSLAWDLRTSGANVMTF
few	-	TRBJ1-2	TRBV6-4	TGTGCCAGCAGTGAAGGTCCTTGGGATGGCTACACCTTC	CASSEGPWDGYTF
many	-	TRBJ2-1	TRBV3-1	TGTGCCAGCAGCCGGGGGGCTAATGAGCAGTTCTTC	CASSRGANEQFF